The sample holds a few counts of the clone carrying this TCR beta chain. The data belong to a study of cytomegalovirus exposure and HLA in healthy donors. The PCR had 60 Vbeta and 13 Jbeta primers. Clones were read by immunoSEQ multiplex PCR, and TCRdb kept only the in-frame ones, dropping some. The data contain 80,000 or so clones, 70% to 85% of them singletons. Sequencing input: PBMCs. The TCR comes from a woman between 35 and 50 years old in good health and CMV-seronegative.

The CDR3 protein is CASSLDNRGEETQYF. The CDR3 nucleotides are TGTGCCAGCAGCTTAGATAACAGGGGAGAAGAGACCCAGTACTTC. The chain uses TRBV11-2 and TRBJ2-5; 7 positions match TRBD1. Germline V gene sequence: CDR1 SGHAT, CDR2 FQNNGV. Germline trimming cut 0 bases from V and 3 bases from J; bases unmatched to any gene: 4. CDR3 length: 15 residues.